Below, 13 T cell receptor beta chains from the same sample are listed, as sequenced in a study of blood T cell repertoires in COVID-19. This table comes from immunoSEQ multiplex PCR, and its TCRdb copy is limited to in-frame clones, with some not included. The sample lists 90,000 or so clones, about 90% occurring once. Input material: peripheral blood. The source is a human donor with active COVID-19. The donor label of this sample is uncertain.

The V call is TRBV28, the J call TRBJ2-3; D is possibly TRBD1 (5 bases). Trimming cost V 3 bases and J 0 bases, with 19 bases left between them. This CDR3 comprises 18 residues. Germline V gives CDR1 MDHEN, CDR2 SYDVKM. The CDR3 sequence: CASSFSDIIYSSTDTQYF. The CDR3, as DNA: TGTGCCAGCAGTTTTTCGGACATTATCTATTCTAGCACAGATACGCAGTATTTT.

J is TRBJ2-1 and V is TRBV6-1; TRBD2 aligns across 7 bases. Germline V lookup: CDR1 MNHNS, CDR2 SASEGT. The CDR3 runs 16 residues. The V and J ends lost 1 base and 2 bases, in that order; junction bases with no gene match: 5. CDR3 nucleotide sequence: TGTGCCAGCAGTGAAGTGCCTAGCGGCACCTACAATGAGCAGTTCTTC. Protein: CASSEVPSGTYNEQFF.

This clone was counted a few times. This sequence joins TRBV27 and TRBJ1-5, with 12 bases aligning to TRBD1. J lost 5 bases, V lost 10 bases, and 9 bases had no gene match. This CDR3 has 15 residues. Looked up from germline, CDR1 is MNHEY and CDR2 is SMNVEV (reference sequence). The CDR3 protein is CATSPGQGADQPQHF. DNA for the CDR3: TGTGCCACCTCCCCGGGACAGGGGGCAGATCAGCCCCAGCATTTT.

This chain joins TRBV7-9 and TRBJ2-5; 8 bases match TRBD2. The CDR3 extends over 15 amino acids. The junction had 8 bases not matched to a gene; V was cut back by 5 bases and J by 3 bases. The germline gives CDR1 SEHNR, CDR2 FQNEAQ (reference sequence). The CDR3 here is CASSPPGRGEETQYF. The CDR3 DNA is TGTGCCAGCAGCCCCCCTGGGCGGGGGGAAGAGACCCAGTACTTC.

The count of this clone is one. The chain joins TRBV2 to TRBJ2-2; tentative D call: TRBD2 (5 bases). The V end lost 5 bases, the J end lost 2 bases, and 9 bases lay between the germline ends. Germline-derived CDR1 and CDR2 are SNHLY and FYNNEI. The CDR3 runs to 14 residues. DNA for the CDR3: TGTGCCAGCAGTTACAGCGGAAACACCGGGGAGCTGTTTTTT. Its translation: CASSYSGNTGELFF. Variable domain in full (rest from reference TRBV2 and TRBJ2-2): EPEVTQTPSHQVTQMGQEVILRCVPISNHLYFYWYRQILGQKVEFLVSFYNNEISEKSEIFDDQFSVERPDGSNFTLKIRSTKLEDSAMYFCASSYSGNTGELFFGEGSRLTVL.

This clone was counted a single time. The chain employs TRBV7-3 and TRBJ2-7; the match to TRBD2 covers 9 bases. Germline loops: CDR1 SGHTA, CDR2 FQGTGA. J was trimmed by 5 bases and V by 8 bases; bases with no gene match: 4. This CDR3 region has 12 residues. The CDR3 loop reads CASAGLADEQYF. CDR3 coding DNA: TGTGCCAGCGCGGGACTAGCTGACGAGCAGTACTTC.

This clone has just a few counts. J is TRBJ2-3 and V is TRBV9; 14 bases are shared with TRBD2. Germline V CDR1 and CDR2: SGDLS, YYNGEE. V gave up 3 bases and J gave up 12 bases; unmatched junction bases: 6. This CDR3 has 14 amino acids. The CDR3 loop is CASSAGLAGGLQYF. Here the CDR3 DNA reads TGTGCCAGCAGCGCCGGACTAGCGGGGGGATTACAGTATTTT.

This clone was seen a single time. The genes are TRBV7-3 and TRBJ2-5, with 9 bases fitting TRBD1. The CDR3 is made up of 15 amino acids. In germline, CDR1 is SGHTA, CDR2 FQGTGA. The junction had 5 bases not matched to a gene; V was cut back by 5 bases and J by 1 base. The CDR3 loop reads CASSQTGGSQETQYF. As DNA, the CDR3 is TGTGCCAGCAGCCAGACAGGGGGTTCCCAAGAGACCCAGTACTTC.

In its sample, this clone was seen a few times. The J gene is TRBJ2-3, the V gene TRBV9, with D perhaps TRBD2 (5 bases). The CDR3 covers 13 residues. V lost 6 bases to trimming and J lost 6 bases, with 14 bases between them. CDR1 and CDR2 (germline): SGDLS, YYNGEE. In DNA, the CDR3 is TGTGCCAGCATGGACGGGGTGGTGGATACGCAGTATTTT. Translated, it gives CASMDGVVDTQYF.

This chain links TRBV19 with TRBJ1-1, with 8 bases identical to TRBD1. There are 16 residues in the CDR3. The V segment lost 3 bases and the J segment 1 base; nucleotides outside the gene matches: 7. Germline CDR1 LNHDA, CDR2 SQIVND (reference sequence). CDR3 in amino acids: CASSITGGLTNTEAFF. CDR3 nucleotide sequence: TGTGCCAGTAGTATTACAGGGGGGCTAACGAACACTGAAGCTTTCTTT.

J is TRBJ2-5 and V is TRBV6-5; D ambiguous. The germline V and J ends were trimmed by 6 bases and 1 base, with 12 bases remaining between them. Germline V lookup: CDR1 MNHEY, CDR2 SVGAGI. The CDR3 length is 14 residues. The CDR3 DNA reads TGTGCCAGCAGCCGCGATAGTCGCCAAGAGACCCAGTACTTC. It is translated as CASSRDSRQETQYF.

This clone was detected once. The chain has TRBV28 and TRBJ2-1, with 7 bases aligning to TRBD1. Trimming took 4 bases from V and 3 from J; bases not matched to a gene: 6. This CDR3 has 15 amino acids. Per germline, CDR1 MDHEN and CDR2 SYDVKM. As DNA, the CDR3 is TGTGCCAGCAGTTCCGGGACAGACGTCTACAATGAGCAGTTCTTC. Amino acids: CASSSGTDVYNEQFF.

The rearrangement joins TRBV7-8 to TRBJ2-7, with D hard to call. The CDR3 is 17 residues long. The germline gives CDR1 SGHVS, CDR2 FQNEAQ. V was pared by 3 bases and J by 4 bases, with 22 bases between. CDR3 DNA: TGTGCCAGCAGCTTTTCGACCGAAACAGCTTCATCGTACGAGCAGTACTTC. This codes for CASSFSTETASSYEQYF.